The clone carrying this TCR beta chain was seen only a few times. This CDR3 spans 13 amino acids. The V gene's germline CDR1 is SGHTA and CDR2 FQGNSA. V was shortened by 5 bases and J by 6 bases, with 13 bases between the two germline ends. This entry comes from a study of T-cell memory formation after mild COVID-19. TCRdb re-analysed the 5' RACE reads in MiXCR, keeping a single row per CDR3 protein. The table includes 120,000 to 150,000 distinct CDR3 sequences, under 7% detected once. The TCR sequence derives from an adult woman who had mild COVID-19 (a few samples of this study predate the infection). Cell type and time point are not known. Sequencing used PBMCs or a T cell subset sorted from them (not recorded which). V and J are TRBV7-2 and TRBJ1-2; D possibly corresponds to TRBD1 (5 bases). The CDR3 is CASSHGGFDGYTF. Here the CDR3 DNA reads TGTGCCAGCAGCCACGGGGGGTTCGATGGCTACACCTTC. The complete variable domain, with remaining parts taken from reference TRBV7-2 and TRBJ1-2, reads GAGVSQSPSNKVTEKGKDVELRCDPISGHTALYWYRQSLGQGLEFLIYFQGNSAPDKSGLPSDRFSAERTGGSVSTLTIQRTQQEDSAVYLCASSHGGFDGYTFGSGTRLTVV.